This T cell receptor beta chain was retrieved from a study of T cell changes during pregnancy in multiple sclerosis. TCRdb's table, derived via immunoSEQ multiplex PCR, lists solely in-frame clones and lacks some. This sample has under 130,000 clones, with 92% found just once. This CDR3 has 13 residues. V lost 0 bases, J lost 6 bases, and 8 bases lay in between. CDR1 and CDR2 from the germline V gene are GTSNPN and SVGIG (reference sequence). The sequence was obtained from a female donor with multiple sclerosis, enrolled in a pregnancy study. The specimen comprised peripheral blood, sampled after pregnancy. The chain uses TRBV30 and TRBJ2-2; D uncertain. CDR3: CAWSVLSAGELFF. For the CDR3, the DNA is TGTGCCTGGAGTGTACTTTCTGCCGGGGAGCTGTTTTTT.